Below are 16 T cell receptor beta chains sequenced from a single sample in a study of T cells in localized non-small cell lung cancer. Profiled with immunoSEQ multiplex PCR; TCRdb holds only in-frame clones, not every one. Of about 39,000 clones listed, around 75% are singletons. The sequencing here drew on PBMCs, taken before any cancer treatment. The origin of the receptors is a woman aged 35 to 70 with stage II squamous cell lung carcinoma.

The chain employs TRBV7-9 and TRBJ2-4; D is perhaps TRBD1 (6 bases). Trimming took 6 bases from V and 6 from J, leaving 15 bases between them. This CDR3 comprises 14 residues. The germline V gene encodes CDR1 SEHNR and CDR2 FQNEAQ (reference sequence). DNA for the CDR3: TGTGCCAGCAGTTCCGACAGGACTTTAAACATTCAGTACTTC. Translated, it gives CASSSDRTLNIQYF.

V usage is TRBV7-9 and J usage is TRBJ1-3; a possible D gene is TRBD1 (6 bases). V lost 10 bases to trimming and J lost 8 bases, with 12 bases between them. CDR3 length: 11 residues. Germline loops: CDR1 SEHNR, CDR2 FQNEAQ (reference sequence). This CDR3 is CAIKGGDTIYF. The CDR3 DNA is TGTGCCATCAAAGGGGGGGACACCATATATTTT.

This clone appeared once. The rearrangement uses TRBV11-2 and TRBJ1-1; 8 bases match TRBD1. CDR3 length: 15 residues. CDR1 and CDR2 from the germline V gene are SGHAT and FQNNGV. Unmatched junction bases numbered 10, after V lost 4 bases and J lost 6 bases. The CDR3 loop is CASSSVQGAGAEAFF. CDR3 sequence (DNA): TGTGCCAGCAGCTCAGTTCAGGGGGCGGGGGCTGAAGCTTTCTTT.

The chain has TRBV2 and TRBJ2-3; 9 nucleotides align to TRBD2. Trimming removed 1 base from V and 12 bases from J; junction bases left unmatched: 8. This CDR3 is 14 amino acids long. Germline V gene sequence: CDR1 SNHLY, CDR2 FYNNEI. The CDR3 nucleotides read TGTGCCAGCAGTGAAGGGCCTAGCGGGGCCCCCCAGTATTTT. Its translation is CASSEGPSGAPQYF.

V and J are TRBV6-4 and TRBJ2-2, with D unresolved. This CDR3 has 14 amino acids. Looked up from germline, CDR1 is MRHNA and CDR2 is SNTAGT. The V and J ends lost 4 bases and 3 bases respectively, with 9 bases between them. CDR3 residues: CASSVRFDTGELFF. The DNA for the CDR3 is TGTGCCAGCAGTGTTCGCTTCGACACCGGGGAGCTGTTTTTT.

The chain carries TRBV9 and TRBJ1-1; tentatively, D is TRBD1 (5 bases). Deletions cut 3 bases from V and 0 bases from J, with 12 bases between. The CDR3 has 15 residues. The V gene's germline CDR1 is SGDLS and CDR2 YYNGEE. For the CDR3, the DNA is TGTGCCAGCAGCGCCCAGGGTGCCATGAACACTGAAGCTTTCTTT. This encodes CASSAQGAMNTEAFF.

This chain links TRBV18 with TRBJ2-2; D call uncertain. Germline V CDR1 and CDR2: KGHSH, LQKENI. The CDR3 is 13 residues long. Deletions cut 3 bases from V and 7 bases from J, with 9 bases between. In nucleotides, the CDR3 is TGTGCCAGCTCACCGTGGGGAATCGGGGAGCTGTTTTTT. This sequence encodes CASSPWGIGELFF.

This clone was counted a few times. DNA for the CDR3: TGTGCCAGCAGCTTGGCGGGGGGGCTCGTTGAGCAGTTCTTC. Protein sequence: CASSLAGGLVEQFF. The rearrangement links TRBV5-6 to TRBJ2-1, with TRBD2 identical over 8 bases. Germline V gene lookup returns CDR1 SGHDT and CDR2 YYEEEE. Trimming removed 0 bases from V and 9 bases from J; junction bases left unmatched: 5. The CDR3 extends over 14 amino acids.

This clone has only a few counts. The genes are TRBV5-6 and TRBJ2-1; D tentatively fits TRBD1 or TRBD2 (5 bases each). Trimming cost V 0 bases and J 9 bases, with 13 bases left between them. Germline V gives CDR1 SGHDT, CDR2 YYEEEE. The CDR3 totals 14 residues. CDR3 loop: CASSLVGRDSEQFF. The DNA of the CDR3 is TGTGCCAGCAGCTTGGTGGGACGGGATAGTGAGCAGTTCTTC. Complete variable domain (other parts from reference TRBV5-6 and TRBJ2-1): DAGVTQSPTHLIKTRGQQVTLRCSPKSGHDTVSWYQQALGQGPQFIFQYYEEEERQRGNFPDRFSGHQFPNYSSELNVNALLLGDSALYLCASSLVGRDSEQFFGPGTRLTVL.

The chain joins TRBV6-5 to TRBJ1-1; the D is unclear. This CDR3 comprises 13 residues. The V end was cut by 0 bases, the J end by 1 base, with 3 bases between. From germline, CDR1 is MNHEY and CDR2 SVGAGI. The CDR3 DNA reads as TGTGCCAGCAGTTACTCCCAGAACACTGAAGCTTTCTTT. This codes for CASSYSQNTEAFF.

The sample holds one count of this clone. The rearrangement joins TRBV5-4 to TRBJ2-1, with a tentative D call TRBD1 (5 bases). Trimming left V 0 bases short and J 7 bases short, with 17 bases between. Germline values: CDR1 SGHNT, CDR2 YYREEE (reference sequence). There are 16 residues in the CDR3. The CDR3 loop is CASSLELGRSSNEQFF. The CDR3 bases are TGTGCCAGCAGCTTGGAACTGGGGCGCTCGAGTAATGAGCAGTTCTTC.

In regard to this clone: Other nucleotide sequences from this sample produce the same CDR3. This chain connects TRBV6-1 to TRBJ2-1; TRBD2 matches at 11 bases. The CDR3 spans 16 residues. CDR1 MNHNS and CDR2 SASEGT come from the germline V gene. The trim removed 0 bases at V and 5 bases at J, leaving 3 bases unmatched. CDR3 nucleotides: TGTGCCAGCAGTGAAGCCCTAGCGGGAGGTCACAATGAGCAGTTCTTC. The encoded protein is CASSEALAGGHNEQFF.

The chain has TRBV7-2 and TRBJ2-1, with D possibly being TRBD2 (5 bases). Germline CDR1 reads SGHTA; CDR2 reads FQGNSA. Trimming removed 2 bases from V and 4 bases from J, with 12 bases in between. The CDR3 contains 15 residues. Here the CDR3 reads CASSLSLAAYNEQFF. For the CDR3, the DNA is TGTGCCAGCAGCTTAAGTCTAGCCGCGTACAATGAGCAGTTCTTC.

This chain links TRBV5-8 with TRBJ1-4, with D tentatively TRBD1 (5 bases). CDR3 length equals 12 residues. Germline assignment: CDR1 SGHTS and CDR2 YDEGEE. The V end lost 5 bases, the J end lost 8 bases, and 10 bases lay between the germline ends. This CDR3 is CASRKGTEKLFF. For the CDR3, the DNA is TGTGCCAGCAGGAAAGGGACGGAAAAACTGTTTTTT.

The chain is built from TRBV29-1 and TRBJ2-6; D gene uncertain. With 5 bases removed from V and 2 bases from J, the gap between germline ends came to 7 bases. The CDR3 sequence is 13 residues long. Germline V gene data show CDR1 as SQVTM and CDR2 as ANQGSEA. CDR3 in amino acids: CSVPIPGANVLTF. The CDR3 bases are TGCAGCGTTCCTATTCCTGGGGCCAACGTCCTGACTTTC.

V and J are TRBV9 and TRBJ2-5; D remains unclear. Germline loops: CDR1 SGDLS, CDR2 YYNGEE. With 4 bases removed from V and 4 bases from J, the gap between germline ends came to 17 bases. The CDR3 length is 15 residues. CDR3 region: CASSLDTGAGETQYF. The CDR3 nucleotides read TGTGCCAGCAGCCTAGACACGGGCGCAGGAGAGACCCAGTACTTC.